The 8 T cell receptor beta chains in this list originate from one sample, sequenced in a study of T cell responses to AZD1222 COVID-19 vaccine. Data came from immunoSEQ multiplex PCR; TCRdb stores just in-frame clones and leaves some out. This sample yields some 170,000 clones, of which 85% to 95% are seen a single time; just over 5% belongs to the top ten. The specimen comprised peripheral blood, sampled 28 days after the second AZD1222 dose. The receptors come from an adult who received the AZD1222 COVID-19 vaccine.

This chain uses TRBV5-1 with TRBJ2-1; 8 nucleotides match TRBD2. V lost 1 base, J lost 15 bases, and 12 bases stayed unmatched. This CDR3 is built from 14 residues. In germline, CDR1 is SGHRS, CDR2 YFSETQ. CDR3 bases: TGCGCCAGCAGCTTGTCCCTCGGGGGGGACCCTTTGTTCTTC. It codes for CASSLSLGGDPLFF.

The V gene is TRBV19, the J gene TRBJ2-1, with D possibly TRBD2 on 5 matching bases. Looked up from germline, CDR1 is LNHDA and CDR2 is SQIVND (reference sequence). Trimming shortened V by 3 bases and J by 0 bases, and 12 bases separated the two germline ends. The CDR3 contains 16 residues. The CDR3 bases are TGTGCCAGTAGTATCCGGGGTTCAGGCTCCTACAATGAGCAGTTCTTC. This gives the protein CASSIRGSGSYNEQFF.

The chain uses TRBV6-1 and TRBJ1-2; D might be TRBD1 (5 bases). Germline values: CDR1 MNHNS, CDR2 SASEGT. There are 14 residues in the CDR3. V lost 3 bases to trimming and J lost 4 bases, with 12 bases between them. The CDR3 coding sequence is TGTGCCAGCAGTGAGGAGGGGAACTTCTATGGCTACACCTTC. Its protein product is CASSEEGNFYGYTF.

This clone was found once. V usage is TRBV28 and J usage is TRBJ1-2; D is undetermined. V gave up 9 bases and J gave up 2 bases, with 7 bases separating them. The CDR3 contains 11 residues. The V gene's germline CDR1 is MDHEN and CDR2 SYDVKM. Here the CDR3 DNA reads TGTGCCAGTAGAGAAAACTATGGCTACACCTTC. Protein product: CASRENYGYTF.

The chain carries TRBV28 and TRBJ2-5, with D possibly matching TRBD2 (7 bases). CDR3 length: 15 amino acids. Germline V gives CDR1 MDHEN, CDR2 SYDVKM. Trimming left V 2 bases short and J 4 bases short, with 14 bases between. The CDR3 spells CASSLGGASLETQYF. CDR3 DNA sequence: TGTGCCAGCAGTTTAGGGGGGGCCTCTCTAGAGACCCAGTACTTC.

CDR3 sequence reads: CASSQDVASGRPEQFF. Written as DNA, the CDR3 is TGCGCCAGCAGCCAAGATGTGGCTAGCGGGAGACCCGAGCAGTTCTTC. The chain couples TRBV4-1 to TRBJ2-1; 10 bases fit TRBD2. CDR1 is MGHRA, CDR2 YSYEKL, per germline. The CDR3 contains 16 residues. The trim removed 0 bases at V and 10 bases at J, leaving 9 bases unmatched.

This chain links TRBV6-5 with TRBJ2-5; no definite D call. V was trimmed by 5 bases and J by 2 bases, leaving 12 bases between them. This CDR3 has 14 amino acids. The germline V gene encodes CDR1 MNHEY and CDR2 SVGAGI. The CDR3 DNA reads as TGTGCCAGCAGTCGGAAAGCAAATCAAGAGACCCAGTACTTC. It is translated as CASSRKANQETQYF.

CDR3 nucleotide sequence: TGTGCCAGCAGCCCCAACGGAGGGGGCGTCAATCAGCCCCAGCATTTT. It translates to CASSPNGGGVNQPQHF. V is TRBV13 and J is TRBJ1-5, with 7 bases identical to TRBD1. The V gene's germline CDR1 is PRHDT and CDR2 FYEKMQ (reference sequence). The CDR3 sequence is 16 residues long. V shed 5 bases, J shed 3 bases, and the junction held 10 bases outside the gene matches.